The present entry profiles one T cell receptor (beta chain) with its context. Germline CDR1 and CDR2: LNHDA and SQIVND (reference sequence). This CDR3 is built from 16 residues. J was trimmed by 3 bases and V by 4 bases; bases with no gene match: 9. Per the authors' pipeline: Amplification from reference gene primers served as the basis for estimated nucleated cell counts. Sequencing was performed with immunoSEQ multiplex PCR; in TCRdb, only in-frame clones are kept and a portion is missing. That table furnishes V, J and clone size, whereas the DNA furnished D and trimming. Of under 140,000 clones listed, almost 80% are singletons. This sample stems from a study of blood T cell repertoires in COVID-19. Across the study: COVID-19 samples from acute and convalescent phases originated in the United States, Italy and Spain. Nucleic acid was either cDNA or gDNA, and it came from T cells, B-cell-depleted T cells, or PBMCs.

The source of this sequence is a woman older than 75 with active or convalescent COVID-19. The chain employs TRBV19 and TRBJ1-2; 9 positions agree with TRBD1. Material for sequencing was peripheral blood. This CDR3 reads CASSTRDRGYDYGYTF. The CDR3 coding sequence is TGTGCCAGTAGTACCAGAGACAGGGGGTATGACTATGGCTACACCTTC.